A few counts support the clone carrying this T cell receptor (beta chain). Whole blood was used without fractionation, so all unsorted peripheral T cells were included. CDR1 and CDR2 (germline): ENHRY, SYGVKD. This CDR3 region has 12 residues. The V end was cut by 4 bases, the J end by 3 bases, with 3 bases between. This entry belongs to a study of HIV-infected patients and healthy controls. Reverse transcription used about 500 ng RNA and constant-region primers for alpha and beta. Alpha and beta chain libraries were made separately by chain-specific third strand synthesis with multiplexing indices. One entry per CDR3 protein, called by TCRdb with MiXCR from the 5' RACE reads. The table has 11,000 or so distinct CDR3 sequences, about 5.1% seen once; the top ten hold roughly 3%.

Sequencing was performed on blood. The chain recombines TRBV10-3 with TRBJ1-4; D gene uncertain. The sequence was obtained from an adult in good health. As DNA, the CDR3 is TGTGCCATCAGTGCTTCTAATGAAAAACTGTTTTTT. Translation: CAISASNEKLFF.